These 7 T cell receptor beta chains share one sample of origin, sequenced in a study of blood T cells in healthy people across ages. Combining a sample-barcoded 5' primer with a J-beta primer mix, a second PCR ran for roughly 6 to 11 cycles. TCRdb itself ran the 5' RACE reads through MiXCR, one entry per CDR3 protein. This table has about 800,000 distinct CDR3 sequences, about half appearing once. The material sequenced was blood. These receptors came from a man older than 75 in good health.

The chain joins TRBV29-1 to TRBJ2-5; 7 bases fit TRBD1. CDR3 length: 13 amino acids. Per the germline V gene, CDR1 is SQVTM and CDR2 is ANQGSEA. J was trimmed by 2 bases and V by 4 bases; bases with no gene match: 4. CDR3 amino acids: CSVAPTGQETQYF. The CDR3, as DNA: TGCAGCGTTGCCCCGACAGGGCAAGAGACCCAGTACTTC.

The CDR3 DNA reads TGTGCCAGCAGATCCCCAGGACTCCCCACAGATACGCAGTATTTT. It yields the protein CASRSPGLPTDTQYF. This sequence joins TRBV6-2 or TRBV6-3 and TRBJ2-3, with TRBD2 as a possible D gene (5 bases). V was cut by 6 bases and J by 2 bases, with 15 bases left in between. The CDR3 sequence is 15 residues long. Germline V gene lookup returns CDR1 MNHEY and CDR2 SVGEGT.

This clonotype was counted only a few times. The chain recombines TRBV7-2 with TRBJ2-7, with unresolved D. This CDR3 spans 13 amino acids. CDR1 and CDR2 from the germline V gene are SGHTA and FQGNSA. The V end was cut by 6 bases, the J end by 7 bases, with 16 bases between. The CDR3, as DNA: TGTGCCAGCAGGCTGGCCAGTGGCAATGAGCAGTACTTC. Translation gives CASRLASGNEQYF.

The chain recombines TRBV30 with TRBJ2-3, with 8 bases identical to TRBD2. The length of the CDR3 is 16 residues. The germline V gene has CDR1 GTSNPN and CDR2 SVGIG (reference sequence). V lost 1 base, J lost 0 bases, and 6 bases stayed unmatched. The CDR3 DNA follows: TGTGCCTGGAGTGCGGGACTAGGCTACAGCACAGATACGCAGTATTTT. Its translation: CAWSAGLGYSTDTQYF.

The DNA for the CDR3 is TGTGCCAGCAGCACCATACCTCCCGACCGGGGGTCGGAGACCCAGTACTTC. Its translation is CASSTIPPDRGSETQYF. The chain links TRBV5-6 to TRBJ2-5, with a tentative D call TRBD2 (6 bases). Germline V gene sequence: CDR1 SGHDT, CDR2 YYEEEE. V lost 4 bases, J lost 5 bases, and 24 bases lay in between. The CDR3 loop spans 17 amino acids.

This chain uses TRBV12-3 or TRBV12-4 with TRBJ2-1, with a weak D call TRBD1 (5 bases). This CDR3 is built from 13 residues. Trimming removed 3 bases at V and 8 bases at J, with 11 bases between. In DNA form, the CDR3 reads TGTGCCAGCAGTTTGGATCCAGGGCATGAGCAGTTCTTC. Protein sequence: CASSLDPGHEQFF.

This clonotype appeared many times. V is TRBV12-5 and J is TRBJ2-3, with TRBD1 matching over 8 bases. Per germline, CDR1 LGHNT and CDR2 FRNRAP. The CDR3 loop spans 17 amino acids. Germline trimming cut 6 bases from V and 1 base from J; bases unmatched to any gene: 12. The CDR3 loop reads CASGPSQGASRTDTQYF. Written as DNA, the CDR3 is TGTGCTAGTGGCCCTTCCCAGGGGGCCTCCCGCACAGATACGCAGTATTTT.